The 26 T cell receptor beta chains listed next were all sequenced from one sample in a study of early T cells in non-severe SARS-CoV-2 infection (dated by TCRdb to the early 2020s). Library preparation used 5' RACE. Sequencing used a NextSeq 500. TCRdb trimmed public reads at Q25 via fastp, called clones via MiXCR and kept in-frame beta chains. Entries that share a CDR3 protein sequence are merged under the most common genes and DNA. The sample table records 30,000 to 35,000 distinct CDR3 sequences; 5.7% of these occur just once. The ten largest clonotypes hold approximately 5% of the sample. Sequencing was performed on whole blood. These TCRs come from an adult who was a healthcare worker with PCR-confirmed SARS-CoV-2 infection or an uninfected control (not recorded which).

This clonotype was seen more than once but under ten times. The rearrangement uses TRBV11-2 and TRBJ2-7, with D possibly matching TRBD2 (6 bases). V lost 2 bases to trimming and J lost 0 bases, with 14 bases between them. The germline CDR1 and CDR2 sequences are SGHAT and FQNNGV. The CDR3 loop spans 16 amino acids. CDR3 in DNA: TGTGCCAGCAGCTTATTGCGGGGACGTAGCTCCTACGAGCAGTACTTC. Its protein is CASSLLRGRSSYEQYF.

Many counts were recorded for this clonotype. The chain couples TRBV12-3 or TRBV12-4 to TRBJ1-2; D is perhaps TRBD1 (5 bases). Trimming stripped 7 bases from V and 6 bases from J, with 18 bases between. The CDR3 is 14 amino acids. The DNA of the CDR3 is TGTGCCAGCAAGGCAGGGTCCCTCGAACATGGCTACACCTTC. Amino acids: CASKAGSLEHGYTF.

This clonotype was seen at least ten times. This chain connects TRBV11-2 to TRBJ2-5; possible D gene TRBD2, 6 bases. This CDR3 comprises 16 residues. V lost 5 bases, J lost 4 bases, and 20 bases lay in between. Germline V gene lookup returns CDR1 SGHAT and CDR2 FQNNGV. In nucleotides, the CDR3 is TGTGCCAGCAGCCCCCGTTGGAGGGAAGCGGGAGAGACCCAGTACTTC. This encodes CASSPRWREAGETQYF.

This clonotype was seen many times. V usage is TRBV6-5 and J usage is TRBJ1-5; TRBD1 might be the D (6 bases). The germline V and J ends were trimmed by 6 bases and 3 bases, with 15 bases remaining between them. Germline-derived CDR1 and CDR2 are MNHEY and SVGAGI. There are 15 residues in the CDR3. The CDR3 DNA reads TGTGCCAGCAGCCGAGGGGGGGCAATCAATCAGCCCCAGCATTTT. Encoded protein: CASSRGGAINQPQHF.

This clonotype was seen ten or more times. V usage is TRBV3-1 and J usage is TRBJ2-5; unclear D gene. V dropped 2 bases and J dropped 1 base, with 17 bases sitting between them. Germline CDR1 and CDR2: LGHDT and YNNKEL (reference sequence). CDR3 length: 17 residues. The CDR3 coding sequence is TGTGCCAGCAGCCAACTGATCCAAAGGGCCAGCCAAGAGACCCAGTACTTC. This sequence encodes CASSQLIQRASQETQYF.

This rearrangement joins TRBV24-1 to TRBJ1-1; D might be TRBD1 (5 bases). Germline CDR1 reads KGHDR; CDR2 reads SFDVKD. The CDR3 has 13 residues. Trimming left V 3 bases short and J 10 bases short, with 14 bases between. The CDR3 sequence: CATSDPTNGAAFF. The CDR3, as DNA: TGTGCCACCAGTGATCCTACGAACGGGGCAGCTTTCTTT.

This clonotype was picked up many times. The chain joins TRBV4-1 to TRBJ1-2, with D possibly being TRBD1 (5 bases). CDR1 and CDR2 (germline): MGHRA, YSYEKL. This CDR3 spans 14 amino acids. V shed 7 bases and J shed 1 base, with 13 bases lying between them. The DNA of the CDR3 is TGCGCCAGCAACTCAGGGTTGTTTAACTATGGCTACACCTTC. Encoded protein: CASNSGLFNYGYTF.

This sequence joins TRBV20-1 and TRBJ1-1; 7 nucleotides line up with TRBD1. J was trimmed by 3 bases and V by 0 bases; bases with no gene match: 4. This CDR3 has 14 residues. Germline CDR1 DFQATT, CDR2 SNEGSKA (reference sequence). CDR3 DNA: TGCAGTGCTAGAGAACAGGGGCCACACACTGAAGCTTTCTTT. Amino acids: CSAREQGPHTEAFF.

This clonotype was counted ten times or more. The J gene is TRBJ2-3, the V gene TRBV30; D is ambiguous. The germline V gene encodes CDR1 GTSNPN and CDR2 SVGIG (reference sequence). Trimming took off 0 bases at V and 6 bases at J, with 16 bases between the two ends. The CDR3 contains 15 residues. CDR3 amino acids: CAWSVSGTFGDTQYF. The DNA for the CDR3 is TGTGCCTGGAGTGTATCGGGTACCTTTGGGGATACGCAGTATTTT.

This clonotype was seen at least ten times. The chain employs TRBV7-6 and TRBJ2-1, with 10 nucleotides matching TRBD2. J lost 6 bases, V lost 2 bases, and 4 bases had no gene match. The CDR3 runs 15 residues. CDR1 is SGHVS and CDR2 is FNYEAQ in the germline V gene. Written as DNA, the CDR3 is TGTGCCAGCAGCTTAAATAGCGGGAGGATCAATGAGCAGTTCTTC. Its protein product is CASSLNSGRINEQFF.

This clonotype was counted at least ten times. This chain uses TRBV6-6 with TRBJ2-7; D possibly matches TRBD1 or TRBD2 (5 bases each). V was clipped by 2 bases and J by 0 bases, with 8 bases between them. CDR1 is MNHNY and CDR2 is SVGAGI in the germline V gene (reference sequence). This CDR3 has 14 amino acids. The CDR3 spells CASSYAGTSYEQYV. CDR3 DNA sequence: TGTGCCAGCAGTTACGCAGGGACCTCCTACGAGCAGTACGTC.

This clonotype has more than one count but fewer than ten. J is TRBJ2-7 and V is TRBV9; the match to TRBD2 covers 11 bases. Germline V gene data show CDR1 as SGDLS and CDR2 as YYNGEE. The CDR3 has 16 residues. Trimming removed 0 bases from V and 7 bases from J; junction bases left unmatched: 9. The CDR3 bases are TGTGCCAGCAGCGTAGGGAGTAGCGGGAGGGCAGGGGAGCAGTACTTC. Protein: CASSVGSSGRAGEQYF. Supplemented by reference TRBV9 and TRBJ2-7, the full variable domain reads DSGVTQTPKHLITATGQRVTLRCSPRSGDLSVYWYQQSLDQGLQFLIQYYNGEERAKGNILERFSAQQFPDLHSELNLSSLELGDSALYFCASSVGSSGRAGEQYFGPGTRLTVT.

This clonotype has only a few counts. This chain uses TRBV5-1 with TRBJ2-5; 8 positions match TRBD2. The germline V gene encodes CDR1 SGHRS and CDR2 YFSETQ. J gave up 0 bases and V 4 bases, and 5 bases lay outside the gene matches. CDR3 length equals 15 residues. This chain's CDR3 is CASSPWGLDQETQYF. CDR3 in DNA: TGCGCCAGCAGCCCATGGGGACTAGACCAAGAGACCCAGTACTTC.

This clonotype was counted many times. The chain employs TRBV20-1 and TRBJ2-3; 12 positions match TRBD2. The CDR3 spans 14 residues. Losses at the gene ends were 2 bases for V and 4 bases for J; bases not matched to a gene: 1. CDR1 is DFQATT, CDR2 SNEGSKA, per germline (reference sequence). This CDR3 is CSARRLAGADTQYF. In nucleotides, the CDR3 is TGCAGTGCTAGAAGACTAGCGGGAGCAGATACGCAGTATTTT.

This clonotype has ten or more counts. A read error may account for a junction end that differs from germline. This sequence joins TRBV19 and TRBJ2-1; 7 bases fit TRBD2. The length of the CDR3 is 13 residues. Germline loops: CDR1 LNHDA, CDR2 SQIVND (reference sequence). Here the CDR3 reads CASSTRDYHEQFF. In DNA, the CDR3 is TGTGCCAGTAGTACCCGGGACTACCATGAGCAGTTCTTC.

This clonotype came up many times. This sequence joins TRBV6-2 or TRBV6-3 and TRBJ2-5, with D unresolved. The germline V gene encodes CDR1 MNHEY and CDR2 SVGEGT. The V end lost 4 bases, the J end lost 2 bases, and 11 bases lay between the germline ends. This CDR3 has 14 residues. Here the CDR3 reads CASSLDGRQETQYF. CDR3 in DNA: TGTGCCAGCAGTTTAGACGGCAGACAAGAGACCCAGTACTTC.

The chain links TRBV20-1 to TRBJ2-7, with 15 bases fitting TRBD2. The trim removed 6 bases at V and 2 bases at J, leaving 2 bases unmatched. The germline V gene encodes CDR1 DFQATT and CDR2 SNEGSKA (reference sequence). The CDR3 sequence is 14 residues long. CDR3: CSARTSGRAYEQYF. The CDR3 DNA reads as TGCAGTGCCCGGACTAGCGGGAGGGCCTACGAGCAGTACTTC.

Ten or more counts support this clonotype. J is TRBJ2-5 and V is TRBV11-3; a possible D gene is TRBD1 (5 bases). The CDR3 covers 15 residues. Germline V lookup: CDR1 SGHNT, CDR2 YENEEA. V was cut by 1 base and J by 4 bases, with 13 bases left in between. The CDR3 sequence is CASSLGQRTRETQYF. CDR3 nucleotides: TGTGCCAGCAGCTTAGGACAGAGGACAAGAGAGACCCAGTACTTC.

This clonotype was detected ten times or more. This rearrangement joins TRBV18 to TRBJ2-7; 9 bases are shared with TRBD1. The CDR3 runs to 13 residues. Germline V gene lookup returns CDR1 KGHSH and CDR2 LQKENI. J lost 3 bases, V lost 4 bases, and 1 base had no gene match. The CDR3 spells CASSRTGDYEQYV. Here the CDR3 DNA reads TGTGCCAGCTCACGGACAGGGGACTACGAGCAGTACGTC.

This clonotype was counted many times. The chain carries TRBV6-5 and TRBJ2-1; 7 bases are a match to TRBD2. Germline assignment: CDR1 MNHEY and CDR2 SVGAGI. Trimming removed 8 bases from V and 2 bases from J; junction bases left unmatched: 9. The length of the CDR3 is 15 residues. The CDR3 protein is CASARDYPPYNEQFF. As DNA, the CDR3 is TGTGCCAGCGCACGGGACTACCCACCCTACAATGAGCAGTTCTTC.

This clonotype was observed a handful of times. The rearrangement joins TRBV7-2 to TRBJ2-4; D call uncertain. Trimming cost V 5 bases and J 0 bases, with 8 bases left between them. The CDR3 has 14 amino acids. CDR1 and CDR2 (germline): SGHTA, FQGNSA. The CDR3 here is CASSPTIAKNIQYF. CDR3 DNA sequence: TGTGCCAGCAGCCCAACGATAGCCAAAAACATTCAGTACTTC. Together with reference TRBV7-2 and TRBJ2-4, the CDR3 gives the full variable domain: GAGVSQSPSNKVTEKGKDVELRCDPISGHTALYWYRQSLGQGLEFLIYFQGNSAPDKSGLPSDRFSAERTGGSVSTLTIQRTQQEDSAVYLCASSPTIAKNIQYFGAGTRLSVL.

The count of this clonotype is one. A much more abundant neighbour one base away suggests this may be a read error. V gene TRBV6-5 combines with J gene TRBJ2-3; possible D gene TRBD2, 5 bases. The CDR3 sequence is 13 residues long. The germline gives CDR1 MNHEY, CDR2 SVGAGI. Trimming took 10 bases from V and 0 from J, leaving 11 bases between them. DNA for the CDR3: TGTGCCATCAGGAGAGGGAGCACAGATACGCAGTATTTT. Its translation is CAIRRGSTDTQYF.

In this sample, this clonotype turned up many times. This chain uses TRBV7-8 with TRBJ1-6; TRBD1 agrees at 9 bases. V shed 3 bases, J shed 6 bases, and the junction held 3 bases outside the gene matches. Germline V lookup: CDR1 SGHVS, CDR2 FQNEAQ. This CDR3 spans 15 amino acids. CDR3 DNA: TGTGCCAGCAGCTTGATGACAGGGGGTAATTCACCCCTCCACTTT. Translation gives CASSLMTGGNSPLHF.

This clonotype was detected many times. DNA for the CDR3: TGTGCCAGCAGCTTCCAGGGGGCAATGAACACTGAAGCTTTCTTT. Encoded protein: CASSFQGAMNTEAFF. The chain uses TRBV11-2 and TRBJ1-1; 8 bases agree with TRBD1. This CDR3 has 15 residues. Losses at the gene ends were 3 bases for V and 0 bases for J; bases not matched to a gene: 3. CDR1 is SGHAT, CDR2 FQNNGV, per germline.

In its sample, this clonotype was seen many times. The chain uses TRBV7-8 and TRBJ2-7; 12 bases match TRBD2. From germline, CDR1 is SGHVS and CDR2 FQNEAQ. The CDR3 contains 16 residues. The V and J ends lost 5 bases and 7 bases, in that order; junction bases with no gene match: 12. The CDR3 DNA follows: TGTGCCAGCAGCCCATCTAGGCTAGCGGGAGGGGGTGAGCAGTACTTC. Translation gives CASSPSRLAGGGEQYF.

The chain uses TRBV7-2 and TRBJ2-7; TRBD2 agrees at 10 bases. The CDR3 totals 14 residues. V lost 2 bases and J lost 5; bases outside the gene matches: 3. From germline, CDR1 is SGHTA and CDR2 FQGNSA. CDR3 residues: CASSLTSGTHEQYV. DNA for the CDR3: TGTGCCAGCAGCTTAACTAGCGGGACCCACGAGCAGTACGTC.